A single sample is the source of the 18 T cell receptor beta chains below, sequenced in a study of T cell responses to AZD1222 COVID-19 vaccine. The table came from immunoSEQ multiplex PCR; TCRdb's copy has only in-frame clones and leaves some out. This repertoire shows approximately 260,000 clones, approximately 95% found once; its top ten account for around 0.57%. Sequenced here: peripheral blood, sampled on day 0 of AZD1222 vaccination. The receptors come from an adult in good health.

The genes are TRBV20-1 and TRBJ1-1, with D perhaps TRBD1 (5 bases). Trimming shortened V by 3 bases and J by 1 base, and 12 bases separated the two germline ends. The germline CDR1 and CDR2 sequences are DFQATT and SNEGSKA (reference sequence). The CDR3 covers 14 residues. The CDR3 nucleotides read TGCAGTGCTAGTGCCGAGGGACCGAACACTGAAGCTTTCTTT. Translating it yields CSASAEGPNTEAFF.

The chain has TRBV7-3 and TRBJ2-3; D is ambiguous. CDR1 is SGHTA, CDR2 FQGTGA, per germline. Trimming pared 3 bases from V and 6 bases from J, leaving 13 bases between. The CDR3 extends over 14 amino acids. This CDR3 reads CASSFLSLGDTQYF. The CDR3 DNA is TGTGCCAGCAGCTTCCTCAGCTTAGGGGATACGCAGTATTTT. Using reference TRBV7-3 and TRBJ2-3 for the parts outside the CDR3, the full variable domain is GAGVSQTPSNKVTEKGKYVELRCDPISGHTALYWYRQSLGQGPEFLIYFQGTGAADDSGLPNDRFFAVRPEGSVSTLKIQRTERGDSAVYLCASSFLSLGDTQYFGPGTRLTVL.

V is TRBV20-1 and J is TRBJ2-1; D is perhaps TRBD2 (5 bases). Trimming removed 7 bases from V and 7 bases from J, with 11 bases in between. CDR1 is DFQATT, CDR2 SNEGSKA, per germline (reference sequence). CDR3 size: 11 residues. CDR3 region: CSVKRENEQFF. DNA for the CDR3: TGCAGTGTTAAGAGGGAGAATGAGCAGTTCTTC.

CDR3: CASSRGPGEGGNTIYF. In DNA form, the CDR3 reads TGTGCCAGCAGCCGGGGCCCAGGGGAAGGTGGAAACACCATATATTTT. V and J are TRBV7-2 and TRBJ1-3, with D possibly TRBD1 on 6 matching bases. CDR3 length: 16 amino acids. In germline, CDR1 is SGHTA, CDR2 FQGNSA. Trimming left V 5 bases short and J 3 bases short, with 17 bases between.

The chain has TRBV24-1 and TRBJ2-7; 7 nucleotides line up with TRBD1. Germline V gives CDR1 KGHDR, CDR2 SFDVKD. With V trimmed by 2 bases and J by 1 base, 4 bases remained unmatched. The CDR3 runs to 15 residues. Written as DNA, the CDR3 is TGTGCCACCAGTGATTCAGGGGGACCTTCCTACGAGCAGTACTTC. It encodes CATSDSGGPSYEQYF.

The chain couples TRBV7-6 to TRBJ2-7; TRBD1 aligns across 9 bases. Germline CDR1 SGHVS, CDR2 FNYEAQ. The CDR3 contains 16 residues. V lost 1 base to trimming and J lost 3 bases; unmatched junction nucleotides: 7. The CDR3, as DNA: TGTGCCAGCAGCTTAGGAGCCGGGACAGGGTTCTACGAGCAGTACTTC. Encoded protein: CASSLGAGTGFYEQYF.

The CDR3 bases are TGCAGCGTTAGCGGGAGTTCGGATACGCAGTATTTT. It yields the protein CSVSGSSDTQYF. The genes are TRBV29-1 and TRBJ2-3; 8 bases agree with TRBD2. Germline trimming cut 5 bases from V and 6 bases from J; bases unmatched to any gene: 4. CDR1 and CDR2 from the germline V gene are SQVTM and ANQGSEA. This CDR3 is built from 12 residues.

This chain links TRBV19 with TRBJ2-4; weak D call: TRBD1 (5 bases). CDR1 and CDR2 from the germline V gene are LNHDA and SQIVND (reference sequence). The V end lost 9 bases, the J end lost 0 bases, and 9 bases lay between the germline ends. The CDR3 has 13 amino acids. This chain's CDR3 is CASLGLAKNIQYF. The CDR3 coding sequence is TGTGCCAGCCTGGGGCTAGCCAAAAACATTCAGTACTTC.

The J gene is TRBJ1-4, the V gene TRBV7-9, with D possibly being TRBD1 (5 bases). Germline values: CDR1 SEHNR, CDR2 FQNEAQ (reference sequence). V was trimmed by 5 bases and J by 5 bases, leaving 9 bases between them. The CDR3 covers 13 residues. The CDR3 DNA is TGTGCCAGCAGCCCGACAGAGAATGAAAAACTGTTTTTT. Translated: CASSPTENEKLFF. Full variable domain (remainder filled in from reference TRBV7-9 and TRBJ1-4): DTGVSQNPRHKITKRGQNVTFRCDPISEHNRLYWYRQTLGQGPEFLTYFQNEAQLEKSRLLSDRFSAERPKGSFSTLEIQRTEQGDSAMYLCASSPTENEKLFFGSGTQLSVL.

In this sample, this clone turned up once. This sequence joins TRBV24-1 and TRBJ2-3, with TRBD1 matching 10 bases. V lost 3 bases, J lost 3 bases, and 2 bases stayed unmatched. Germline V gene data show CDR1 as KGHDR and CDR2 as SFDVKD. This CDR3 region has 15 residues. This chain's CDR3 is CATSDRTGGTDTQYF. The CDR3 DNA follows: TGTGCCACCAGTGATAGGACAGGGGGAACAGATACGCAGTATTTT.

The rearrangement joins TRBV11-2 to TRBJ2-1, with TRBD2 matching 13 bases. CDR1 is SGHAT, CDR2 FQNNGV, per germline. J was trimmed by 4 bases and V by 6 bases; bases with no gene match: 12. This CDR3 contains 18 residues. CDR3 in DNA: TGTGCCAGCAGGAGAGAGGGACTAGCGGGGCCGTATTACAATGAGCAGTTCTTC. It translates to CASRREGLAGPYYNEQFF.

The chain uses TRBV28 and TRBJ2-7; 8 nucleotides line up with TRBD2. CDR1 is MDHEN and CDR2 is SYDVKM in the germline V gene. The CDR3 has 15 residues. V dropped 5 bases and J dropped 0; count of bases not matched to a gene: 6. CDR3 bases: TGTGCCAGCAGTGCTCATAGCGGGAACTCCTACGAGCAGTACTTC. The encoded protein is CASSAHSGNSYEQYF.

V and J are TRBV5-5 and TRBJ2-1; D may be TRBD2 (6 bases). The germline V gene has CDR1 SGHKS and CDR2 YYEKEE (reference sequence). The CDR3 contains 14 residues. V was cut by 1 base and J by 2 bases, with 7 bases left in between. The CDR3 DNA reads as TGTGCCAGCAGCTTGCAGCGGGCCTACAATGAGCAGTTCTTC. It is translated as CASSLQRAYNEQFF.

CDR3 DNA sequence: TGTGCCAGCAGTTCGGACTCGGACACTGAAGCTTTCTTT. It codes for CASSSDSDTEAFF. The chain is built from TRBV27 and TRBJ1-1, with D hard to call. Germline V gene lookup returns CDR1 MNHEY and CDR2 SMNVEV (reference sequence). V was trimmed by 4 bases and J by 3 bases, leaving 9 bases between them. The CDR3 contains 13 residues.

This clone was counted a few times. At one boundary the junction diverges from the germline segment, which might be a read error. The chain carries TRBV29-1 and TRBJ2-2; D unresolved. The V gene's germline CDR1 is SQVTM and CDR2 ANQGSEA. The CDR3 runs 10 residues. The CDR3 loop reads CSVDTGELFF. The CDR3 DNA reads TGCAGCGTTGACACTGGGGAGCTGTTTTTT.

The V gene is TRBV24-1, the J gene TRBJ2-7; 7 nucleotides match TRBD1. V lost 6 bases and J lost 5; bases outside the gene matches: 9. The CDR3 totals 14 residues. CDR1 and CDR2 (germline): KGHDR, SFDVKD. The CDR3 loop reads CATSKTGSKNEQYF. CDR3 DNA: TGTGCCACCAGTAAGACAGGGAGCAAAAACGAGCAGTACTTC.

The rearrangement links TRBV5-5 to TRBJ1-5; D unclear. Trimming took off 4 bases at V and 2 bases at J, with 7 bases between the two ends. The CDR3 is 13 amino acids. Per germline, CDR1 SGHKS and CDR2 YYEKEE (reference sequence). CDR3 DNA sequence: TGTGCCAGCAGCAAAAGGGGCAATCAGCCCCAGCATTTT. It is translated as CASSKRGNQPQHF.

The chain carries TRBV7-3 and TRBJ2-3; 8 nucleotides match TRBD2. Per the germline V gene, CDR1 is SGHTA and CDR2 is FQGTGA. The CDR3 is 14 amino acids. Unmatched junction bases numbered 6, after V lost 5 bases and J lost 5 bases. In DNA form, the CDR3 reads TGTGCCAGCAGCCTGCAAGCGGGAGAAGATACGCAGTATTTT. Its protein is CASSLQAGEDTQYF.